The 32 T cell receptor beta chains below were found in one sample sequenced in a study of breast tumors, draining lymph nodes, adjacent tissues. The lymph nodes were axillary draining lymph nodes from breast cancer patients. TCRdb fed the multiplex PCR reads into MiXCR, producing one record per CDR3 protein. The sample yields some 83,000 distinct CDR3 sequences, under 25% seen once. Input material: axillary lymph node tissue. Receptor source: a female donor with breast cancer. Some clones in this sample may be carry-over from other donors' samples.

This clonotype was detected many times. The rearrangement uses TRBV6-2 or TRBV6-3 and TRBJ1-2; 9 nucleotides match TRBD1. The germline gives CDR1 MNHEY, CDR2 SVGEGT. The V gene end was trimmed by 5 bases and the J gene end by 6 bases; junction bases not matched to a gene: 7. The CDR3 loop spans 14 amino acids. CDR3 sequence reads: CASSLWTGDNGYTF. The CDR3 DNA reads TGTGCCAGCAGTCTCTGGACAGGGGACAATGGCTACACCTTC.

This clonotype occurred many times. This chain joins TRBV25-1 and TRBJ2-1; D might be TRBD2 (6 bases). This CDR3 is built from 15 residues. V was shortened by 0 bases and J by 4 bases, with 10 bases between the two germline ends. Germline CDR1 and CDR2: MGHDK and SYGVNS. CDR3 sequence (DNA): TGTGCCAGCAGTGAATATGGGAGGAGATACAATGAGCAGTTCTTC. It specifies CASSEYGRRYNEQFF.

The chain couples TRBV5-5 to TRBJ2-1; a possible D gene is TRBD1 (6 bases). Trimming cost V 7 bases and J 0 bases, with 14 bases left between them. Germline V gives CDR1 SGHKS, CDR2 YYEKEE (reference sequence). The CDR3 totals 15 residues. The CDR3 DNA reads TGTGCCAGCGTTGAATCGGACAGCTCCTACAATGAGCAGTTCTTC. It encodes CASVESDSSYNEQFF.

Ten or more counts support this clonotype. The chain employs TRBV7-2 and TRBJ2-7; 7 nucleotides agree with TRBD1. The CDR3 extends over 12 amino acids. V trimming: 5 bases; J trimming: 6 bases; junction bases outside the gene matches: 4. Germline V gene sequence: CDR1 SGHTA, CDR2 FQGNSA. The CDR3 spells CASSLTGFEQYF. CDR3 nucleotide sequence: TGTGCCAGCAGCCTGACAGGGTTCGAGCAGTACTTC.

This clonotype was recorded many times. This chain uses TRBV9 with TRBJ2-7; either TRBD1 or TRBD2 may fit D (5 bases each). Trimming took 5 bases from V and 0 from J, leaving 18 bases between them. CDR1 SGDLS and CDR2 YYNGEE come from the germline V gene. The CDR3 length is 16 residues. CDR3 coding DNA: TGTGCCAGCAGACAAACCCGGGACGGACTCTCCTACGAGCAGTACTTC. Translating gives CASRQTRDGLSYEQYF.

The table lists this clonotype with many counts. The chain has TRBV12-3 or TRBV12-4 and TRBJ2-7; 11 bases line up with TRBD1. V gave up 5 bases and J gave up 2 bases; unmatched junction bases: 2. The length of the CDR3 is 14 residues. In nucleotides, the CDR3 is TGTGCCAGCAGTAGGGGACAGGGGGCCTACGAGCAGTACTTC. This codes for CASSRGQGAYEQYF.

This clonotype appeared a single time. This rearrangement joins TRBV28 to TRBJ1-5; D gene uncertain. Per germline, CDR1 MDHEN and CDR2 SYDVKM. The CDR3 is 15 residues long. V gave up 8 bases and J gave up 2 bases, with 16 bases separating them. The CDR3 DNA reads as TGTGCCAGCGTTACCCCCCGAGAAGGCAATCAGCCCCAGCATTTT. It translates to CASVTPREGNQPQHF.

This chain joins TRBV28 and TRBJ1-5, with 7 nucleotides matching TRBD1. Germline CDR1 reads MDHEN; CDR2 reads SYDVKM. The CDR3 contains 17 residues. V gave up 0 bases and J gave up 5 bases; unmatched junction bases: 10. In DNA, the CDR3 is TGTGCCAGCAGTTTATGGCAAGGGGGCGGTGGTCATCAGCCCCAGCATTTT. Protein sequence: CASSLWQGGGGHQPQHF. The entire variable domain, with the rest obtained from reference TRBV28 and TRBJ1-5, is as follows: DVKVTQSSRYLVKRTGEKVFLECVQDMDHENMFWYRQDPGLGLRLIYFSYDVKMKEKGDIPEGYSVSREKKERFSLILESASTNQTSMYLCASSLWQGGGGHQPQHFGDGTRLSIL.

In this sample, this clonotype turned up many times. The chain joins TRBV2 to TRBJ1-2, with unresolved D. CDR3 length: 13 amino acids. V lost 6 bases, J lost 1 base, and 9 bases lay in between. Germline V gene data show CDR1 as SNHLY and CDR2 as FYNNEI. This CDR3 is CASRSRHNYGYTF. CDR3 in DNA: TGTGCCAGCAGGTCGCGTCATAACTATGGCTACACCTTC.

This clonotype has ten or more counts. The chain carries TRBV20-1 and TRBJ2-5, with a weak D call TRBD2 (6 bases). Trimming stripped 4 bases from V and 5 bases from J, with 23 bases between. CDR1 and CDR2 from the germline V gene are DFQATT and SNEGSKA (reference sequence). The CDR3 covers 16 residues. CDR3 DNA sequence: TGCAGTGCTACTAGTCCTGTAACGGGAGTTTGGGAGACCCAGTACTTC. It specifies CSATSPVTGVWETQYF.

As for this clonotype: This may come from a read error, since a much larger clone is one base off. The chain uses TRBV11-2 and TRBJ2-5; D is ambiguous. The V gene's germline CDR1 is SGHAT and CDR2 FQNNGV. The V end was cut by 6 bases, the J end by 5 bases, with 13 bases between. The CDR3 length is 13 residues. CDR3 amino acids: CASRALWLETQYF. CDR3 sequence (DNA): TGTGCCAGCAGGGCCCTCTGGCTGGAGACCCAGTACTTC.

This clonotype was observed at least ten times. The V call is TRBV4-3, the J call TRBJ2-2; D may be TRBD1 (6 bases). The CDR3 covers 15 residues. Trimming left V 5 bases short and J 1 base short, with 11 bases between. The germline V gene has CDR1 LGHNA and CDR2 YSLEER. Written as DNA, the CDR3 is TGCGCCAGCAGCACGGGACACGGGAACACCGGGGAGCTGTTTTTT. It yields the protein CASSTGHGNTGELFF.

This clonotype showed up many times. V gene TRBV16 combines with J gene TRBJ2-1, with D possibly TRBD2 on 5 matching bases. In germline, CDR1 is KGHSY, CDR2 FQNENV. V lost 6 bases to trimming and J lost 8 bases, with 11 bases between them. This CDR3 has 12 residues. As DNA, the CDR3 is TGTGCCAGCAGACGCACTAGAGATGAGCAGTTCTTC. As protein: CASRRTRDEQFF.

There are many counts of this clonotype. The chain links TRBV7-3 to TRBJ2-7, with 9 bases that match TRBD1. Germline CDR1 and CDR2: SGHTA and FQGTGA. The V and J ends lost 5 bases and 7 bases, in that order; junction bases with no gene match: 6. The CDR3 is 13 amino acids. Here the CDR3 DNA reads TGTGCCAGCAGCGAAAACAGGGGGCGGGAGCAGTACTTC. Its translation is CASSENRGREQYF.

This clonotype was seen many times. The V call is TRBV5-4, the J call TRBJ2-3; 8 bases are shared with TRBD2. The V and J ends lost 2 bases and 3 bases, in that order; junction bases with no gene match: 5. The germline gives CDR1 SGHNT, CDR2 YYREEE (reference sequence). The CDR3 totals 15 residues. This chain's CDR3 is CASSFGGLVTDTQYF. The CDR3 coding sequence is TGTGCCAGCAGCTTTGGGGGACTAGTGACAGATACGCAGTATTTT. Using reference TRBV5-4 and TRBJ2-3 for the parts outside the CDR3, the full variable domain is ETGVTQSPTHLIKTRGQQVTLRCSSQSGHNTVSWYQQALGQGPQFIFQYYREEENGRGNFPPRFSGLQFPNYSSELNVNALELDDSALYLCASSFGGLVTDTQYFGPGTRLTVL.

This clonotype occurred many times. The chain couples TRBV6-5 to TRBJ2-5; perhaps TRBD1 as D (7 bases). CDR3 size: 14 residues. Germline CDR1 and CDR2: MNHEY and SVGAGI. Trimming left V 0 bases short and J 7 bases short, with 12 bases between. CDR3 DNA sequence: TGTGCCAGCAGTTACTCTTGGCAGGGGGGGACCCAGTACTTC. Its protein product is CASSYSWQGGTQYF.

This clonotype has more than one count but fewer than ten. The CDR3 coding sequence is TGTGCTAGTGGTTTGGTACGGCCGCCCCAAGTACTAAATCAGCCCCAGCATTTT. Translated: CASGLVRPPQVLNQPQHF. V is TRBV12-5 and J is TRBJ1-5; D uncertain. CDR1 is LGHNT, CDR2 FRNRAP, per germline. CDR3 length: 18 amino acids. V was shortened by 0 bases and J by 4 bases, with 19 bases between the two germline ends.

Only a few counts were recorded for this clonotype. This sequence joins TRBV28 and TRBJ2-7, with a weak D call TRBD2 (6 bases). Between the trimmed V and J ends, which lost 6 bases and 3 bases, there was a span of 15 bases. The CDR3 covers 14 residues. Germline lookup yields CDR1 MDHEN and CDR2 SYDVKM. The CDR3 region is CASRNGGFGYEQYF. DNA for the CDR3: TGTGCCAGCAGAAACGGAGGGTTTGGCTACGAGCAGTACTTC. Filled out from reference TRBV28 and TRBJ2-7, the complete variable domain reads DVKVTQSSRYLVKRTGEKVFLECVQDMDHENMFWYRQDPGLGLRLIYFSYDVKMKEKGDIPEGYSVSREKKERFSLILESASTNQTSMYLCASRNGGFGYEQYFGPGTRLTVT.

In this sample, this clonotype turned up many times. This chain links TRBV7-2 with TRBJ2-2; the match to TRBD1 covers 7 bases. The CDR3 runs 14 residues. Per germline, CDR1 SGHTA and CDR2 FQGNSA. With 3 bases clipped from V and 6 bases from J, the junction kept 4 bases outside the gene matches. The CDR3 coding sequence is TGTGCCAGCAGCTTTTCTCAGGGGGCCGGGGAGCTGTTTTTT. Amino acid sequence: CASSFSQGAGELFF.

About this clonotype itself: Since a much larger clone is just one base distant, this may be a read error. The chain has TRBV20-1 and TRBJ2-5; D is perhaps TRBD2 (6 bases). The V end lost 0 bases, the J end lost 4 bases, and 12 bases lay between the germline ends. Germline loops: CDR1 DFQATT, CDR2 SNEGSKA (reference sequence). The length of the CDR3 is 14 residues. CDR3 region: CSARDTASVETQYF. The CDR3 nucleotides read TGCAGTGCTAGAGATACTGCTAGCGTAGAGACCCAGTACTTC.

In its sample, this clonotype was seen many times. The J gene is TRBJ2-1, the V gene TRBV24-1, with D perhaps TRBD2 (5 bases). The CDR3 sequence is 15 residues long. Germline-derived CDR1 and CDR2 are KGHDR and SFDVKD. Trimming left V 6 bases short and J 4 bases short, with 15 bases between. CDR3: CATSLSSDYYNEQFF. CDR3 in DNA: TGTGCCACCAGTCTGTCTTCCGACTATTACAATGAGCAGTTCTTC.

Remarks on this clonotype: Just one base apart from a much larger clone, this may be a read error. The chain combines TRBV19 with TRBJ2-1, with D possibly TRBD2 on 5 matching bases. CDR3 length equals 14 residues. Germline CDR1 LNHDA, CDR2 SQIVND (reference sequence). The DNA for the CDR3 is TGTGCCAGTAGTGCATATAGCGAAAGGGATGAGCAGTCCTTC. Translated, it gives CASSAYSERDEQSF.

This clonotype was observed many times. The rearrangement joins TRBV11-2 to TRBJ2-7; D possibly corresponds to TRBD1 (5 bases). V shed 4 bases and J shed 0 bases, with 10 bases lying between them. The CDR3 sequence is 14 residues long. Germline-derived CDR1 and CDR2 are SGHAT and FQNNGV. CDR3 protein: CASSSNRRSYEQYF. The CDR3, as DNA: TGTGCCAGCAGCTCCAACAGGCGCTCCTACGAGCAGTACTTC. Filled out from reference TRBV11-2 and TRBJ2-7, the complete variable domain reads EAGVAQSPRYKIIEKRQSVAFWCNPISGHATLYWYQQILGQGPKLLIQFQNNGVVDDSQLPKDRFSAERLKGVDSTLKIQPAKLEDSAVYLCASSSNRRSYEQYFGPGTRLTVT.

This clonotype was counted at least ten times. V gene TRBV9 combines with J gene TRBJ2-3, with TRBD2 matching 14 bases. Trimming took 3 bases from V and 5 from J; bases not matched to a gene: 11. Germline V gives CDR1 SGDLS, CDR2 YYNGEE. This CDR3 spans 18 amino acids. This CDR3 is CASSAGLAGVWSGDTQYF. The CDR3 coding sequence is TGTGCCAGCAGCGCGGGACTAGCGGGAGTATGGAGCGGAGATACGCAGTATTTT. Filled out from reference TRBV9 and TRBJ2-3, the complete variable domain reads DSGVTQTPKHLITATGQRVTLRCSPRSGDLSVYWYQQSLDQGLQFLIQYYNGEERAKGNILERFSAQQFPDLHSELNLSSLELGDSALYFCASSAGLAGVWSGDTQYFGPGTRLTVL.

V usage is TRBV19 and J usage is TRBJ2-6; D not resolved. The CDR3 runs 15 residues. Trimming cost V 7 bases and J 2 bases, with 12 bases left between them. Germline loops: CDR1 LNHDA, CDR2 SQIVND (reference sequence). CDR3 in DNA: TGTGCCAGTAAGGGCCCTATCGCTGGGGCCAACGTCCTGACTTTC. The encoded protein is CASKGPIAGANVLTF.

This sequence joins TRBV27 and TRBJ2-1; TRBD2 matches at 15 bases. J was trimmed by 15 bases and V by 0 bases; bases with no gene match: 6. This CDR3 is 15 amino acids long. Germline loops: CDR1 MNHEY, CDR2 SMNVEV (reference sequence). CDR3 DNA sequence: TGTGCCAGCAGTTTATCAAGGACTAGCGGGAGGGAGGTGTTCTTC. Protein product: CASSLSRTSGREVFF.

Many counts were recorded for this clonotype. This chain connects TRBV20-1 to TRBJ2-7, with D hard to call. The CDR3 contains 13 residues. The V gene lost 5 bases and the J gene lost 3 bases, with 14 bases spanning the gap. Per the germline V gene, CDR1 is DFQATT and CDR2 is SNEGSKA (reference sequence). CDR3 loop: CSAVYLRVYEQYF. The CDR3 bases are TGCAGTGCTGTTTATCTTCGGGTCTACGAGCAGTACTTC.

This clonotype was recorded many times. The chain recombines TRBV7-2 with TRBJ2-7; 14 positions match TRBD2. The junction had 7 bases not matched to a gene; V was cut back by 2 bases and J by 7 bases. This CDR3 contains 16 residues. Germline V gives CDR1 SGHTA, CDR2 FQGNSA. The CDR3 loop is CASSLNPGLAGVEQYF. In nucleotides, the CDR3 is TGTGCCAGCAGCTTAAACCCGGGACTAGCGGGAGTAGAGCAGTACTTC.

Worth noting for this clonotype: A much larger clone lies a single base off, so this may be a read error. Written as DNA, the CDR3 is TGTGCCAGCAGTAAAACGGACGGTTCTAATGAAAAACCGTTTTTT. It codes for CASSKTDGSNEKPFF. The V gene is TRBV2, the J gene TRBJ1-4; the D is unclear. The CDR3 has 15 amino acids. The germline CDR1 and CDR2 sequences are SNHLY and FYNNEI.

This clonotype was recorded a few times. The V call is TRBV6-2 or TRBV6-3, the J call TRBJ2-5, with 10 bases matching TRBD2. CDR3 length: 17 amino acids. Germline V gene sequence: CDR1 MNHEY, CDR2 SVGEGT. Germline trimming cut 10 bases from V and 4 bases from J; bases unmatched to any gene: 18. CDR3: CATRDGLAGARRETQYF. CDR3 bases: TGTGCCACCCGTGATGGGCTAGCGGGAGCCCGGCGAGAGACCCAGTACTTC.

This clonotype showed up many times. V and J are TRBV11-2 and TRBJ2-2; 14 bases line up with TRBD2. Germline CDR1 is SGHAT and CDR2 is FQNNGV. Germline trimming cut 1 base from V and 6 bases from J; bases unmatched to any gene: 7. CDR3 length equals 18 residues. CDR3 loop: CASSLGGTSGRYAGELFF. CDR3 nucleotide sequence: TGTGCCAGCAGCTTAGGTGGGACTAGCGGGAGATACGCCGGGGAGCTGTTTTTT.

Ten or more counts support this clonotype. This chain uses TRBV6-1 with TRBJ2-1, with D hard to call. The V gene's germline CDR1 is MNHNS and CDR2 SASEGT. Trimming left V 2 bases short and J 7 bases short, with 12 bases between. CDR3 length equals 14 residues. The CDR3 is CASSETALGNEQFF. The CDR3 DNA reads TGTGCCAGCAGTGAAACGGCCCTCGGGAATGAGCAGTTCTTC.